One sample yielded the 20 T cell receptor beta chains listed below, sequenced in a study of glioma-infiltrating T cells. Using RNA template, CDR3s of TCR alpha and beta were amplified with iRepertoire arm-PCR. TCRdb processed the multiplex PCR reads anew with MiXCR; each CDR3 protein has one entry. The repertoire consists of 100,000 to 150,000 distinct CDR3 sequences, with less than 30% occurring once and the leading ten covering 15%. The sequencing sample was made of glioma tissue, nonneoplastic brain tissue, or PBMCs (not recorded which). The source is a human donor with low-grade glioma or glioblastoma, undergoing nonglioma brain surgery, or in good health (not recorded which).

This clonotype occurred a few times. This sequence joins TRBV29-1 and TRBJ2-3, with D possibly being TRBD1 (5 bases). CDR1 and CDR2 (germline): SQVTM, ANQGSEA. The V end was cut by 8 bases, the J end by 2 bases, with 17 bases between. This CDR3 has 14 residues. The CDR3 DNA is TGCAGCACCTTGAAGGACACCTCCACAGATACGCAGTATTTT. It is translated as CSTLKDTSTDTQYF.

There are many counts of this clonotype. The chain combines TRBV6-6 with TRBJ2-3; D may be TRBD1 or TRBD2 (5 bases each). The CDR3 totals 14 residues. V lost 2 bases and J 0 bases, leaving 6 bases between the germline ends. Germline CDR1 reads MNHNY; CDR2 reads SVGAGI (reference sequence). In DNA form, the CDR3 reads TGTGCCAGCAGTTACCGGGACAGCACAGATACGCAGTATTTT. It specifies CASSYRDSTDTQYF.

This clonotype showed up many times. The rearrangement joins TRBV4-2 to TRBJ2-1, with TRBD2 as a possible D gene (6 bases). The V gene lost 0 bases and the J gene lost 1 base, with 10 bases spanning the gap. The CDR3 runs to 16 residues. CDR1 is LGHNA and CDR2 is YNFKEQ in the germline V gene. CDR3 region: CASSQEMAGSYNEQFF. Here the CDR3 DNA reads TGTGCCAGCAGCCAAGAGATGGCGGGATCCTACAATGAGCAGTTCTTC.

On this clonotype: This could be a read error, since a much larger clone is one nucleotide away. The rearrangement uses TRBV6-2 or TRBV6-3 and TRBJ2-1, with D uncertain. Germline CDR1 and CDR2: MNHEY and SVGEGT. The V end was cut by 2 bases, the J end by 3 bases, with 5 bases between. CDR3 size: 13 residues. The CDR3 nucleotides read TGTGCCAGCAGTTACACCAACTACAATGAGCAGTTCTTC. This translates into CASSYTNYNEQFF.

Concerning this clonotype: A much larger clonotype is one base distant, so this may be a read error. The V call is TRBV5-1, the J call TRBJ2-3, with TRBD2 matching over 7 bases. Losses at the gene ends were 1 base for V and 1 base for J; bases not matched to a gene: 3. This CDR3 contains 15 residues. The V gene's germline CDR1 is SGHRS and CDR2 YFSETQ. CDR3 in DNA: TGCGCCAGCAGCTTGACACTAGCGCGCACAGATACGCAGTATTTT. Translating it yields CASSLTLARTDTQYF.

In its sample, this clonotype was seen many times. The chain combines TRBV28 with TRBJ2-3; TRBD1 aligns across 8 bases. The CDR3 loop spans 15 amino acids. J lost 1 base, V lost 5 bases, and 5 bases had no gene match. Germline CDR1 is MDHEN and CDR2 is SYDVKM. The CDR3 nucleotides read TGTGCCAGCAGTCCCATGACAGGGGGCACAGATACGCAGTATTTT. This gives the protein CASSPMTGGTDTQYF.

This clonotype appeared many times. V usage is TRBV6-2 or TRBV6-3 and J usage is TRBJ2-5; D is undetermined. Trimming left V 0 bases short and J 10 bases short, with 12 bases between. Germline CDR1 MNHEY, CDR2 SVGEGT. The CDR3 has 13 residues. The CDR3 nucleotides are TGTGCCAGCAGTTACTCGAGACCCGAAGGCCAGTACTTC. It encodes CASSYSRPEGQYF.

This clonotype was seen repeatedly, ten times or more. The gene calls are TRBV6-6 and TRBJ2-7; 8 bases are shared with TRBD1. V shed 1 base, J shed 3 bases, and the junction held 5 bases outside the gene matches. Germline-derived CDR1 and CDR2 are MNHNY and SVGAGI (reference sequence). The CDR3 is made up of 15 amino acids. The CDR3 nucleotides read TGTGCCAGCAGTTACTACGTTACAGGGGGCTACGAGCAGTACTTC. Translation gives CASSYYVTGGYEQYF.

At least ten counts were recorded for this clonotype. V is TRBV6-2 or TRBV6-3 and J is TRBJ2-7; 9 nucleotides line up with TRBD1. Germline V gene data show CDR1 as MNHEY and CDR2 as SVGEGT. V dropped 0 bases and J dropped 2; count of bases not matched to a gene: 5. The CDR3 covers 16 residues. CDR3 coding DNA: TGTGCCAGCAGTTACTCCCCCGGACAGGGGACCTACGAGCAGTACTTC. Amino acid sequence: CASSYSPGQGTYEQYF.

This clonotype was detected ten times or more. The chain joins TRBV11-1 to TRBJ2-1; the match to TRBD1 covers 8 bases. This CDR3 has 16 residues. Germline assignment: CDR1 SGHAT and CDR2 FQDESV (reference sequence). Trimming cost V 1 base and J 5 bases; bases outside gene matches: 7. The CDR3 spells CASSLGRARGHNEQFF. CDR3 nucleotide sequence: TGTGCCAGCAGCTTAGGAAGGGCCAGGGGGCACAATGAGCAGTTCTTC.

About this clonotype: Given a much more abundant clone one base away, this may be a read error. This chain links TRBV7-2 with TRBJ2-7, with TRBD1 identical over 8 bases. CDR1 SGHTA and CDR2 FQGNSA come from the germline V gene. V gave up 4 bases and J gave up 5 bases; unmatched junction bases: 10. This CDR3 spans 15 amino acids. The CDR3 sequence: CASSSRRGLSNEQYF. CDR3 DNA sequence: TGTGCCAGCAGCTCGCGCAGGGGGCTCAGCAACGAGCAGTACTTC.

Ten or more counts support this clonotype. The V and J genes are TRBV4-1 and TRBJ2-7; no reliable D call. Per the germline V gene, CDR1 is MGHRA and CDR2 is YSYEKL. Trimming stripped 4 bases from V and 2 bases from J, with 9 bases between. The CDR3 consists of 13 residues. In DNA, the CDR3 is TGCGCCAGCAGCCTGACTGAAGCCTACGAGCAGTACTTC. Amino acids: CASSLTEAYEQYF.

Remarks on this clonotype: A read error may produce the germline difference seen at one junction end. This chain joins TRBV9 and TRBJ1-1; 12 nucleotides agree with TRBD1. The CDR3 spans 15 residues. The germline CDR1 and CDR2 sequences are SGDLS and YYNGEE. CDR3 sequence: CTSRGQGAGATEAFF. CDR3 nucleotide sequence: TGTACCAGCAGGGGACAGGGGGCGGGGGCGACTGAAGCTTTCTTT.

There are many counts of this clonotype. The chain has TRBV10-3 and TRBJ1-3; D is unclear. Germline CDR1 reads ENHRY; CDR2 reads SYGVKD. The CDR3 is 16 residues long. Trimming cost V 0 bases and J 0 bases, with 9 bases left between them. The CDR3, as DNA: TGTGCCATCAGTGAGTCGTCGAGGGTCTCTGGAAACACCATATATTTT. Its translation is CAISESSRVSGNTIYF.

Many counts were recorded for this clonotype. This chain uses TRBV20-1 with TRBJ2-7, with 7 bases fitting TRBD1. Germline assignment: CDR1 DFQATT and CDR2 SNEGSKA (reference sequence). This CDR3 contains 13 residues. The trim removed 6 bases at V and 2 bases at J, leaving 7 bases unmatched. Written as DNA, the CDR3 is TGCAGTGCCTCCGGGACAGTGACCTACGAGCAGTACTTC. Its translation is CSASGTVTYEQYF.

For this clonotype: This may be a read error, as it is one base from a much larger clone. The chain combines TRBV7-9 with TRBJ2-5; D ambiguous. The CDR3 has 14 residues. Germline V gene sequence: CDR1 SEHNR, CDR2 FQNEAQ (reference sequence). The CDR3 reads CASSPWAGVESQYF. The CDR3 region has the DNA TGTGCCAGCAGCCCCTGGGCAGGAGTAGAGAGCCAGTACTTC.

Remarks on this clonotype: The CDR3 end shows no conserved phenylalanine or tryptophan, and so a read error is likely. Because the CDR3's place on the DNA is in doubt, the DNA is left out and the CDR3 is given as listed by TCRdb. This chain uses TRBV11-2 with TRBJ2-7; the D call TRBD2 from the table was never checked on the DNA. Germline CDR1 reads SGHAT; CDR2 reads FQNNGV. The CDR3 extends over 15 residues, inclusive of both ends. CDR3 loop: CASSFGPSGSYEQCL.

This clonotype was counted many times. The gene calls are TRBV10-3 and TRBJ2-7; 8 bases map to TRBD2. The length of the CDR3 is 14 residues. CDR1 is ENHRY, CDR2 SYGVKD, per germline. J gave up 6 bases and V 4 bases, and 8 bases lay outside the gene matches. CDR3 in DNA: TGTGCCATCAGTGGAGCCCGACTAGCGCCCGAGCAGTACTTC. This codes for CAISGARLAPEQYF.

This clonotype has at least ten counts. This chain joins TRBV4-1 and TRBJ2-7; either TRBD1 or TRBD2 may fit D (5 bases each). V shed 0 bases and J shed 0 bases, with 12 bases lying between them. CDR1 is MGHRA, CDR2 YSYEKL, per germline. The CDR3 sequence is 16 residues long. The CDR3 region has the DNA TGCGCCAGCAGCCAAGAGGACGGGGCGAGCTCCTACGAGCAGTACTTC. It encodes CASSQEDGASSYEQYF.

This clonotype was observed a single time. A single base separates this from a much larger clone, so it may be a read error. The V call is TRBV29-1, the J call TRBJ2-3, with 7 positions matching TRBD1. The CDR3 is 13 amino acids. CDR1 and CDR2 from the germline V gene are SQVTM and ANQGSEA. The CDR3 region has the DNA TGCAGCGTTCGTGACAGGGTCACAGGTACGCAGTATTTT. It is translated as CSVRDRVTGTQYF.